Given below is one TCR beta chain in context. Authors' data handling: For nucleated cells, counts were estimated from reference gene primer amplification. Data came from immunoSEQ multiplex PCR; TCRdb stores just in-frame clones and leaves some out. V and J calls and clone size are copied from that table; D and trimming were computed from the DNA. This sample has some 300,000 clones, with roughly 80% found just once. This entry is derived from a study of blood T cell repertoires in COVID-19. Whole-study context: COVID-19 samples, acute and convalescent, were from the United States, Italy and Spain. PBMCs, B-cell-depleted T cells, or T cells were the source of the cDNA or gDNA that made up the material.

The sample was peripheral blood. This receptor was taken from a woman in her forties or fifties with active or convalescent COVID-19.

This chain's CDR3 is CASKGQGVNSEAFF. The CDR3 DNA is TGTGCCAGCAAGGGACAGGGGGTGAATTCCGAAGCTTTCTTT. The V and J genes are TRBV27 and TRBJ1-1; TRBD1 matches 11 bases. This CDR3 region has 14 residues. The germline CDR1 and CDR2 sequences are MNHEY and SMNVEV (reference sequence). V was clipped by 7 bases and J by 8 bases; unmatched bases: 9.